These 12 T cell receptor beta chains originate from one sample sequenced in a study of blood T cell repertoires in COVID-19. TCRdb's copy holds only in-frame clones and misses some; the assay was immunoSEQ multiplex PCR. The sample yields about 71,000 clones, about four fifths seen once. The sequenced sample was peripheral blood. The receptors originated from a man in his 70s with acute or convalescent COVID-19.

The V gene is TRBV10-3, the J gene TRBJ1-1; D is unclear. CDR3 length equals 15 residues. Looked up from germline, CDR1 is ENHRY and CDR2 is SYGVKD. V lost 0 bases and J 1 base, leaving 9 bases between the germline ends. The CDR3: CAISESTLTNTEAFF. The CDR3 DNA sequence: TGTGCCATCAGTGAGTCGACTCTTACGAACACTGAAGCTTTCTTT.

The rearrangement links TRBV4-3 to TRBJ2-1, with a possible D match to TRBD2 (6 bases). V was cut by 4 bases and J by 2 bases, with 15 bases left in between. The CDR3 has 16 residues. Per germline, CDR1 LGHNA and CDR2 YSLEER. CDR3 coding DNA: TGCGCCAGCAGCCCCGTCGGTGGAGGGCCCTACAATGAGCAGTTCTTC. Encoded protein: CASSPVGGGPYNEQFF.

V and J are TRBV5-6 and TRBJ1-3, with 9 nucleotides matching TRBD1. There are 17 residues in the CDR3. From germline, CDR1 is SGHDT and CDR2 YYEEEE. Unmatched junction bases numbered 6, after V lost 2 bases and J lost 0 bases. As DNA, the CDR3 is TGTGCCAGCAGCTTCTACAGGGGGCCATTCTCTGGAAACACCATATATTTT. Translating gives CASSFYRGPFSGNTIYF.

The chain joins TRBV30 to TRBJ1-2, with D tentatively TRBD1 (5 bases). This CDR3 contains 13 residues. CDR1 and CDR2 (germline): GTSNPN, SVGIG (reference sequence). Trimming stripped 4 bases from V and 3 bases from J, with 12 bases between. This CDR3 is CAWTGGDYYGYTF. The CDR3 DNA reads as TGTGCCTGGACCGGGGGAGATTACTATGGCTACACCTTC.

The chain joins TRBV28 to TRBJ1-6; 7 bases fit TRBD1. The CDR3 covers 17 residues. Germline V CDR1 and CDR2: MDHEN, SYDVKM. With 0 bases clipped from V and 14 bases from J, the junction kept 16 bases outside the gene matches. For the CDR3, the DNA is TGTGCCAGCAGTTTATGGGACAGGACCCTACCCGAGGGAGCCCTCCACTTT. It translates to CASSLWDRTLPEGALHF.

V gene TRBV5-8 combines with J gene TRBJ1-2, with D possibly TRBD1 on 5 matching bases. The CDR3 covers 15 residues. V was shortened by 1 base and J by 4 bases, with 14 bases between the two germline ends. Germline V CDR1 and CDR2: SGHTS, YDEGEE. The CDR3 DNA is TGTGCCAGCAGCTTGTTTTCAGGGCTTACCTATGGCTACACCTTC. It encodes CASSLFSGLTYGYTF.

This sequence joins TRBV20-1 and TRBJ2-1, with 7 positions matching TRBD2. The CDR3 covers 11 residues. Germline values: CDR1 DFQATT, CDR2 SNEGSKA (reference sequence). The V segment lost 6 bases and the J segment 8 bases; nucleotides outside the gene matches: 4. CDR3 sequence reads: CSAKTSHEQFF. The CDR3 coding sequence is TGCAGTGCAAAGACTAGCCATGAGCAGTTCTTC.

This chain links TRBV6-5 with TRBJ1-6; D might be TRBD1 (5 bases). The CDR3 length is 15 residues. V shed 2 bases and J shed 3 bases, with 8 bases lying between them. Germline CDR1 is MNHEY and CDR2 is SVGAGI. The CDR3: CASSYDSGYNSPLHF. For the CDR3, the DNA is TGTGCCAGCAGTTACGACAGTGGCTATAATTCACCCCTCCACTTT.

J is TRBJ1-1 and V is TRBV4-2; no clear D gene. In germline, CDR1 is LGHNA, CDR2 YNFKEQ. The CDR3 runs 14 residues. Trimming pared 5 bases from V and 3 bases from J, leaving 13 bases between. The CDR3 loop is CASSSMRIDTEAFF. The CDR3 bases are TGTGCCAGCAGCAGCATGAGGATCGACACTGAAGCTTTCTTT.

The rearrangement uses TRBV5-1 and TRBJ1-2, with 9 bases identical to TRBD1. The CDR3 consists of 15 residues. The germline V gene has CDR1 SGHRS and CDR2 YFSETQ. V shed 4 bases, J shed 4 bases, and the junction held 8 bases outside the gene matches. For the CDR3, the DNA is TGCGCCAGCAGCGTTACAGGGGGCGAGGTCTATGGCTACACCTTC. It translates to CASSVTGGEVYGYTF.

The V and J genes are TRBV6-5 and TRBJ1-5, with a tentative D call TRBD1 (6 bases). The CDR3 is 15 amino acids. Per germline, CDR1 MNHEY and CDR2 SVGAGI. V lost 6 bases and J lost 0, with 12 bases in between. The CDR3 loop is CASSLDRYSNQPQHF. CDR3 in DNA: TGTGCCAGCAGCCTCGACAGGTATAGCAATCAGCCCCAGCATTTT.

The chain recombines TRBV9 with TRBJ1-2; D is possibly TRBD1 (5 bases). The germline V gene has CDR1 SGDLS and CDR2 YYNGEE. V lost 4 bases to trimming and J lost 2 bases, with 12 bases between them. The CDR3 length is 14 residues. The CDR3 DNA reads as TGTGCCAGCAGCCCCGGGTCAGGGAACTATGGCTACACCTTC. The encoded protein is CASSPGSGNYGYTF.